Listed below are T cell receptor beta chains from one sample, sequenced in a study of T cells in Graves' hyperthyroidism and ophthalmopathy. TCRdb independently ran MiXCR on the multiplex PCR reads; one entry per CDR3 protein. Seen here are 400,000 to 500,000 distinct CDR3 sequences, around 13% observed once, and the top ten hold 5% to 6%. Sequencing was done on a sample of blood. The receptors shown here come from a woman in her late teens or twenties with Graves' hyperthyroidism. Both conserved end residues are part of each CDR3. A D gene is named only where the DNA matches it firmly. Clone sizes are given selectively: once, few, many, or a class where the clone is expanded.

-	-	TRBV28	TRBJ1-1	TGTGCCAGCACCCCCAGCCGATACACTGAAGCTTTCTTT	CASTPSRYTEAFF
few	-	TRBV5-1	TRBJ2-1	TGCGCCAGCAGCGTTCTCAGGACCCCAAGAAATGAGCAGTTCTTC	CASSVLRTPRNEQFF
many	-	TRBV4-3	TRBJ2-6	TGCGCCAGCAGCCAAGAGAGGAGCTCTGGGGCCAACGTCCTGACTTTC	CASSQERSSGANVLTF
-	-	TRBV19	TRBJ2-1	TGTGCCAGTAGTCCGAGAATAAATGAGCAGTTCTTC	CASSPRINEQFF
-	TRBD2	TRBV12-3/TRBV12-4	TRBJ2-7	TGTGCCAGCAGTCTTAGCGGGAGATACTACGAGCAGTACTTC	CASSLSGRYYEQYF
many	-	TRBV9	TRBJ2-5	TGTGCCAGCAGCGTAGCGAAGGGTCCAGGGACCCAGTACTTC	CASSVAKGPGTQYF
many	TRBD1	TRBV11-2	TRBJ1-2	TGTGCCAGCAGCCCTCCGACAGGGGGTGGCTACACCTTC	CASSPPTGGGYTF
few	TRBD2	TRBV20-1	TRBJ2-5	TGCAGTGCTGGCCGTCCGGGAGGACCAACGGCCCAGTACTTC	CSAGRPGGPTAQYF
many	-	TRBV6-5	TRBJ1-1	TGTGCCAGCAGTTACGGGGCAGGGATCACTGAAGCTTTCTTT	CASSYGAGITEAFF
-	-	TRBV28	TRBJ2-1	TGTGCCAGCAGTTCGGCCCAGTGGAATGAGCAGTTCTTC	CASSSAQWNEQFF
many	-	TRBV2	TRBJ2-1	TGTGCCAGCAGTGTGTTGCGGGGCTCCTACAATGAGCAGTTCTTC	CASSVLRGSYNEQFF
few	TRBD1	TRBV18	TRBJ2-2	TGTGCCAGCTCACCACCCTCGGACAGGGGGCCCGGGGAGCTGTTTTTT	CASSPPSDRGPGELFF
many	-	TRBV28	TRBJ2-5	TGTGCCAGCAGTTTATTAGCTAGTAGAGAGACCCAGTACTTC	CASSLLASRETQYF
-	TRBD2	TRBV7-9	TRBJ2-7	TGTGCCAGCAGCATAGGACTAGCGGGAGATTCCTACGAGCAGTACTTC	CASSIGLAGDSYEQYF
few	-	TRBV20-1	TRBJ2-2	TGCAGTGCTAGCAGGGAGGCGGCCGGGGAGCTGTTTTTT	CSASREAAGELFF
many	TRBD1	TRBV27	TRBJ1-1	TGTGCCAGCAGTCCACGGGACAGGGGCTCGAGGGCTTTCTTT	CASSPRDRGSRAFF
many	TRBD2	TRBV6-1	TRBJ2-2	TGTGCCAGCCTAGGCGGGAGTCTTAGCGGGGAGCTGTTTTTT	CASLGGSLSGELFF
-	-	TRBV6-5	TRBJ2-4	TGTGCCAGCAGTTACGGGGCCGGGCCTAACATTCAGTACTTC	CASSYGAGPNIQYF
many	-	TRBV7-2	TRBJ1-4	TGTGCCAGCAGCTTCAAGACAGGCCCCTATGAAAAACTGTTTTTT	CASSFKTGPYEKLFF
many	TRBD2	TRBV20-1	TRBJ2-3	TGCAGTGCGGTAGCGGGAGGTACAGATACGCAGTATTTT	CSAVAGGTDTQYF
few	-	TRBV15	TRBJ1-1	TGTGCCACCAGCAGAAGGCAAATGAACACTGAAGCTTTCTTT	CATSRRQMNTEAFF
many	-	TRBV10-3	TRBJ2-2	TGTGCCATCAGTAGATCCGGGGAGCTGTTTTTT	CAISRSGELFF
many	TRBD2	TRBV6-1	TRBJ2-2	TGTGCCAGCAGTGGCGGGACTAGCGGGAGCACCGGGGAGCTGTTTTTT	CASSGGTSGSTGELFF
many	TRBD1	TRBV20-1	TRBJ2-7	TGCAGTGCTAGTGCTGGCAGGGGGCGGTACGAGCAGTACTTC	CSASAGRGRYEQYF
-	-	TRBV6-1	TRBJ1-6	TGTGCCAGCAGTGATCTTCTGGGGGTCCGTGGGCCGAGCTCCTATAATTCACCCCTCCACTTT	CASSDLLGVRGPSSYNSPLHF
few	-	TRBV27	TRBJ1-5	TGTGCCAGCAGTCCGGGACTGCTGCCGAATCAGCCCCAGCATTTT	CASSPGLLPNQPQHF
many	-	TRBV10-2	TRBJ2-5	TGCGCCAGCAGTACTCCAGGGGGAGCGGGAGTTTTGGTAGAGACCCAGTACTTC	CASSTPGGAGVLVETQYF
few	-	TRBV9	TRBJ1-3	TGTGCCAGCAGCGTATATACGGAGGGAAACACCATATATTTT	CASSVYTEGNTIYF
many	TRBD1	TRBV7-2	TRBJ1-1	TGTGCCAGCAGCAGCTGGACAGGGAGAAACACTGAAGCTTTCTTT	CASSSWTGRNTEAFF
-	TRBD1	TRBV7-3	TRBJ2-5	TGTGCCAGCAGCTTAATTGGGGGGGACAGGGGGATTCAATACTTC	CASSLIGGDRGIQYF
many	-	TRBV20-1	TRBJ2-3	TGCAGTGCGGACTCCACAGATACGCAGTATTTT	CSADSTDTQYF
many	TRBD1	TRBV28	TRBJ1-3	TGTGCCAGCAGTCCGGGGGGTATAGGGGGCTATGGAAACACCATATATTTT	CASSPGGIGGYGNTIYF
many	-	TRBV6-1	TRBJ1-1	TGTGCCAGCAGTGAAGAGGAGGGGGACACTGAAGCTTTCTTT	CASSEEEGDTEAFF
once	-	TRBV5-1	TRBJ1-1	TGTGCCAGCAGCCCGGGGGTTTCGGGAGCTGAAGCTTTCTTT	CASSPGVSGAEAFF
few	TRBD1	TRBV6-2/TRBV6-3	TRBJ2-1	TGTGCCAGCAGCGGACAGGGGGTCTACAATGAGCAGTTCTTC	CASSGQGVYNEQFF
-	-	TRBV28	TRBJ1-2	TGTGCCAGCAGTCCATCCTCATTAAGTGGCTACACCTTC	CASSPSSLSGYTF
many	-	TRBV12-3/TRBV12-4	TRBJ2-7	TGTGCCAGCAGTTTAAATGGCAACCGTGCCTACGAGCAGTACTTC	CASSLNGNRAYEQYF
-	-	TRBV7-9	TRBJ2-3	TGTGCCAGCAGCTTACTAGTAGGTTTCACAGATACGCAGTATTTT	CASSLLVGFTDTQYF
many	-	TRBV7-9	TRBJ1-4	TGTGCCAGCAGCCACAAACAGGGTGGTAATGAAAAACTGTTTTTT	CASSHKQGGNEKLFF
many	-	TRBV7-2	TRBJ2-3	TGTGCCAGCAGCTTAGTAGGCCTCATGGGAGATACGCAGTATTTT	CASSLVGLMGDTQYF
-	-	TRBV5-5	TRBJ2-1	TGTGCCAGCAGCTTGACTCTACCCTACAATGAGCAGTTCTTC	CASSLTLPYNEQFF